Below, 9 T cell receptor beta chains from the same sample are listed, as sequenced in a study of T cell responses to AZD1222 COVID-19 vaccine (dated by TCRdb to the early 2020s). Library construction relied on the immunoSEQ multiplex PCR assay. The table was pulled from immuneACCESS by TCRdb, which kept in-frame rearrangements only. Such tables lose some clones; where checked, under half of the loss comes from unresolved V genes, and the rest has no known cause. The sample has 45,000 to 60,000 clones on record, roughly 90% of them singletons. In total, the top ten clones hold around 2% of the sample. The label giving this sample's time point can be read as: baseline before first vaccination. Sequenced here: peripheral blood, sampled on day 0 of AZD1222 vaccination. Receptors were obtained from an adult in good health.

This clone has a single count. The chain couples TRBV7-2 to TRBJ1-5; D perhaps matches TRBD1 (6 bases). V shed 5 bases and J shed 6 bases, with 17 bases lying between them. This CDR3 is built from 15 residues. In germline, CDR1 is SGHTA, CDR2 FQGNSA. The CDR3 DNA reads TGTGCCAGCAGCCGCCAGGGGTCGTATGCTCAGCCCCAGCATTTT. Translating it yields CASSRQGSYAQPQHF.

This clone occurred a few times. J is TRBJ2-7 and V is TRBV11-2, with D tentatively TRBD2 (5 bases). The CDR3 spans 14 residues. V lost 2 bases and J lost 8, with 16 bases in between. Germline lookup yields CDR1 SGHAT and CDR2 FQNNGV. The CDR3 bases are TGTGCCAGCAGCTTAACGGTAGATCCGGGAAAGCAGTACTTC. Amino acids: CASSLTVDPGKQYF.

The chain couples TRBV7-9 to TRBJ2-1, with no clear D. The ends were cut back, 5 bases at V and 4 bases at J, with 9 bases in the middle. The CDR3 is made up of 13 amino acids. The germline gives CDR1 SEHNR, CDR2 FQNEAQ (reference sequence). DNA of the CDR3: TGTGCCAGCAGCAAATTGCAATACAATGAGCAGTTCTTC. It translates to CASSKLQYNEQFF.

This chain uses TRBV4-2 with TRBJ2-1; TRBD2 aligns across 7 bases. This CDR3 has 16 residues. CDR1 is LGHNA, CDR2 YNFKEQ, per germline. V lost 1 base to trimming and J lost 4 bases; unmatched junction nucleotides: 7. The CDR3 DNA is TGTGCCAGCAGCCAAGCCGGGACTACCCATTACAATGAGCAGTTCTTC. Its protein is CASSQAGTTHYNEQFF.

The chain uses TRBV14 and TRBJ1-3, with no clear D. The V and J ends lost 1 base and 8 bases respectively, with 9 bases between them. Germline V gene data show CDR1 as SGHDN and CDR2 as FVKESK. This CDR3 comprises 13 residues. This CDR3 reads CASSQATGYTIYF. The CDR3 DNA reads as TGTGCCAGCAGCCAAGCGACCGGGTACACCATATATTTT.

The V gene is TRBV28, the J gene TRBJ1-4, with D unresolved. V lost 0 bases, J lost 0 bases, and 8 bases lay in between. The CDR3 has 16 amino acids. Germline values: CDR1 MDHEN, CDR2 SYDVKM. The CDR3 DNA reads as TGTGCCAGCAGTTTATGGGACCTAACAACTAATGAAAAACTGTTTTTT. Protein product: CASSLWDLTTNEKLFF.

The V call is TRBV11-3, the J call TRBJ2-1, with a possible D match to TRBD2 (8 bases). Germline V gene data show CDR1 as SGHNT and CDR2 as YENEEA. The ends were cut back, 5 bases at V and 4 bases at J, with 18 bases in the middle. The CDR3 has 16 amino acids. CDR3 sequence (DNA): TGTGCCAGCAGCCCTGGGACAGCGGGAGATTACAATGAGCAGTTCTTC. Its protein is CASSPGTAGDYNEQFF.

The chain employs TRBV27 and TRBJ2-1, with 8 positions matching TRBD2. CDR3 length: 19 residues. Per the germline V gene, CDR1 is MNHEY and CDR2 is SMNVEV (reference sequence). Germline trimming cut 4 bases from V and 8 bases from J; bases unmatched to any gene: 22. This CDR3 reads CASSSTYGSGGGHWDEQFF. The CDR3 nucleotides read TGTGCCAGCAGTTCCACCTACGGGAGCGGGGGAGGCCATTGGGATGAGCAGTTCTTC.

The V and J genes are TRBV18 and TRBJ1-2; the match to TRBD1 covers 8 bases. The V gene's germline CDR1 is KGHSH and CDR2 LQKENI. CDR3 size: 15 residues. Trimming cost V 3 bases and J 3 bases; bases outside gene matches: 6. In DNA, the CDR3 is TGTGCCAGCTCACCCGGGGACAGGCGGGACTATGGCTACACCTTC. Its translation is CASSPGDRRDYGYTF.